One sample yielded the 4 T cell receptor beta chains listed below, sequenced in a study of siplizumab effects on memory and regulatory T cells. Method: immunoSEQ multiplex PCR; TCRdb's copy keeps in-frame clones and lacks some. The repertoire includes about 100,000 clones, about 94% of them detected once, and about 1.4% sits in the top ten. Sequenced sample: non-Treg CD4+ T cells sorted from blood. All receptors derive from a human donor in good health.

The chain joins TRBV9 to TRBJ2-1, with 7 bases that match TRBD1. Losses at the gene ends were 2 bases for V and 6 bases for J; bases not matched to a gene: 8. CDR3 length: 15 amino acids. From germline, CDR1 is SGDLS and CDR2 YYNGEE. The CDR3, as DNA: TGTGCCAGCAGCGTGGAAACGACAGGGCTCAATGAGCAGTTCTTC. Translation gives CASSVETTGLNEQFF.

The genes are TRBV18 and TRBJ2-5; D not resolved. Germline lookup yields CDR1 KGHSH and CDR2 LQKENI. The V and J ends lost 1 base and 2 bases respectively, with 11 bases between them. The CDR3 runs 15 residues. The CDR3 region is CASSPQEQLQETQYF. In DNA, the CDR3 is TGTGCCAGCTCACCACAGGAACAGCTACAAGAGACCCAGTACTTC.

This chain links TRBV27 with TRBJ2-2; D gene ambiguous. Per germline, CDR1 MNHEY and CDR2 SMNVEV (reference sequence). Trimming took 3 bases from V and 4 from J, leaving 3 bases between them. The CDR3 runs 12 residues. CDR3 protein: CASSFPTGELFF. CDR3 bases: TGTGCCAGCAGTTTCCCCACCGGGGAGCTGTTTTTT.

The genes are TRBV6-6 and TRBJ2-1; the match to TRBD2 covers 11 bases. The trim removed 8 bases at V and 10 bases at J, leaving 1 base unmatched. Germline CDR1 and CDR2: MNHNY and SVGAGI (reference sequence). The CDR3 totals 11 residues. Here the CDR3 DNA reads TGTGCCAGCGGACTAGCGGGCGAGCAGTTCTTC. Its translation: CASGLAGEQFF.